This TCR beta chain originates from a study of cytomegalovirus exposure and HLA in healthy donors. Study-level findings and limits: Sequencing depth across donors, presence/absence analyses assumed, was roughly uniform.

This clone was detected once. The antigen remains unidentified. This sample also contains other DNA sequences that code for the same CDR3. Germline V gene data show CDR1 as SGHNT and CDR2 as YYREEE (reference sequence). The length of the CDR3 is 13 residues. Trimming took 3 bases from V and 3 from J; bases not matched to a gene: 3. The PCR ran on 60 Vbeta and 13 Jbeta primers. Generated by immunoSEQ multiplex PCR, the TCRdb table keeps only in-frame clones and is missing some. The sample lists fewer than 250,000 clones, over 65% occurring once. The receptor comes from a human donor in good health. The sample taken for sequencing was PBMCs. V is TRBV5-4 and J is TRBJ2-7; 7 bases agree with TRBD1. The CDR3 DNA is TGTGCCAGCAGCTCCAGGGACAGCTACGAGCAGTACTTC. Translation: CASSSRDSYEQYF.